The clone carrying this T cell receptor (beta chain) was counted only a few times. Its antigen is not identified. Investigators reverse transcribed all isolated RNA, so they sequenced expressed TCRB transcripts. The method was immunoSEQ multiplex PCR; TCRdb's version includes in-frame clones alone and lacks a portion of them. In the table there are under 250,000 clones, roughly 10% of which are singletons. The CDR3 covers 15 residues. Trimming pared 4 bases from V and 5 bases from J, leaving 15 bases between. The data derive from a study of beta chain features in type 1 diabetes. Broader study findings: Shortening of TCRB CDR3s, moderate but significant, appeared in all four CD4+ subsets of Type 1 diabetes patients. There was a possibility that cDNA sequencing over-represented cells with high TCR expression.

Each sorted fraction was over 95% pure. Sequencing was done on a sample of central memory CD4+ T cells from blood. The receptor comes from a man aged 18 to 30 in good health. The chain uses TRBV23-1 and TRBJ2-1; D unresolved. TRBV23-1 is an open reading frame whose function is uncertain. CDR3 sequence: CASSRSGPPNNEQFF. CDR3 DNA sequence: TGCGCCAGCAGTCGATCCGGTCCCCCTAACAATGAGCAGTTCTTC.